This T cell receptor (beta chain) was documented in a study of shared clonotypes between healthy human individuals. The study's findings and limits: Naive subsets typically showed greater estimated richness than memory subsets. Non-shared clonotypes showed lower generation probabilities than clonotypes common to all four donors.

This CDR3 is 17 amino acids long. The V gene lost 7 bases and the J gene lost 0 bases, with 22 bases spanning the gap. CDR1 SGDLS and CDR2 YYNGEE come from the germline V gene. CD45RO negativity and positive selection for CCR7 defined naive CD8 cells, a population that excluded terminally differentiated effector memory CD45RA+ cells. The repertoire was sequenced with immunoSEQ multiplex PCR; TCRdb's copy has only in-frame clones and lacks some. The table includes fewer than 700,000 clones, around 96% detected once. Concerning this clone itself: The antigen remains undetermined.

The sample was naive CD8+ T cells sorted from blood. The clonotype originates from a woman aged 25 to 39 in good health. V is TRBV9 and J is TRBJ1-1, with D possibly TRBD1 on 6 matching bases. This CDR3 reads CASFRGGGRGVNTEAFF. The CDR3 DNA reads TGTGCCAGCTTTCGCGGCGGGGGGCGCGGTGTGAACACTGAAGCTTTCTTT.